These 21 T cell receptor beta chains came from one sample sequenced in a study of blood T cells in healthy people across ages. Then a second PCR, running roughly 7 to 11 cycles, was carried out with a sample-barcoded 5' primer and a J-beta primer mix. TCRdb re-analysed the 5' RACE reads in MiXCR, keeping a single row per CDR3 protein. The table records about 800,000 distinct CDR3 sequences, roughly 25% of them present only once. These data are also associated with another study on T cells of mothers and their children.

Sequencing used blood. These receptors came from a boy younger than 18 in good health.

This clonotype was detected a few times. The chain carries TRBV6-2 or TRBV6-3 and TRBJ1-5, with D possibly TRBD1 on 5 matching bases. The CDR3 totals 11 residues. Trimming shortened V by 11 bases and J by 4 bases, and 9 bases separated the two germline ends. The V gene's germline CDR1 is MNHEY and CDR2 SVGEGT. The CDR3 here is CAAGGNQPQHF. In nucleotides, the CDR3 is TGTGCCGCCGGGGGGAATCAGCCCCAGCATTTT.

The V gene is TRBV20-1, the J gene TRBJ2-5, with a tentative D call TRBD2 (5 bases). This CDR3 spans 13 amino acids. In germline, CDR1 is DFQATT, CDR2 SNEGSKA (reference sequence). V lost 5 bases to trimming and J lost 2 bases, with 12 bases between them. The CDR3 coding sequence is TGCAGTGCTCCTTCGCGAGGGCAAGAGACCCAGTACTTC. It codes for CSAPSRGQETQYF.

V and J are TRBV24-1 and TRBJ2-2, with 8 positions matching TRBD1. The CDR3 covers 15 residues. Germline V lookup: CDR1 KGHDR, CDR2 SFDVKD. With 3 bases clipped from V and 3 bases from J, the junction kept 2 bases outside the gene matches. In nucleotides, the CDR3 is TGTGCCACCAGTGATACGGACAGGGACACCGGGGAGCTGTTTTTT. Its protein is CATSDTDRDTGELFF.

There are many counts of this clonotype. J is TRBJ1-2 and V is TRBV4-2; TRBD1 matches 8 bases. This CDR3 is built from 13 residues. The germline V gene encodes CDR1 LGHNA and CDR2 YNFKEQ. Trimming cost V 1 base and J 5 bases; bases outside gene matches: 0. The CDR3 nucleotides are TGTGCCAGCAGCCAAGGGACAGGGTATGGCTACACCTTC. It codes for CASSQGTGYGYTF.

The sample holds a few counts of this clonotype. The V and J genes are TRBV7-9 and TRBJ2-1; TRBD1 aligns across 9 bases. Germline CDR1 and CDR2: SEHNR and FQNEAQ (reference sequence). J was trimmed by 8 bases and V by 5 bases; bases with no gene match: 10. This CDR3 spans 15 amino acids. The CDR3 DNA reads TGTGCCAGCAGCGTCCCGGGACAGGGAGTCCATGAGCAGTTCTTC. Its protein product is CASSVPGQGVHEQFF.

The chain joins TRBV19 to TRBJ2-2, with 8 bases lining up with TRBD2. CDR1 is LNHDA and CDR2 is SQIVND in the germline V gene (reference sequence). Germline trimming cut 4 bases from V and 1 base from J; bases unmatched to any gene: 2. This CDR3 has 15 residues. The CDR3 loop is CASSNLAGNTGELFF. CDR3 DNA sequence: TGTGCCAGTAGTAATCTAGCGGGGAACACCGGGGAGCTGTTTTTT. Looking up the rest from reference TRBV19 and TRBJ2-2 gives the full variable domain: DGGITQSPKYLFRKEGQNVTLSCEQNLNHDAMYWYRQDPGQGLRLIYYSQIVNDFQKGDIAEGYSVSREKKESFPLTVTSAQKNPTAFYLCASSNLAGNTGELFFGEGSRLTVL.

This clonotype turned up a few times. V and J are TRBV12-3 or TRBV12-4 and TRBJ2-5; D is possibly TRBD1 (5 bases). The V gene lost 5 bases and the J gene lost 5 bases, with 9 bases spanning the gap. CDR3 size: 12 residues. Here the CDR3 reads CASSHYRETQYF. CDR3 in DNA: TGTGCCAGCAGTCATTACAGGGAGACCCAGTACTTC.

This sequence joins TRBV12-3 or TRBV12-4 and TRBJ1-4; D is possibly TRBD1 (5 bases). Trimming removed 2 bases from V and 5 bases from J, with 12 bases in between. The CDR3 runs 15 residues. The CDR3 coding sequence is TGTGCCAGCAGTTTATCTACGGGGGGGAATGAAAAACTGTTTTTT. Encoded protein: CASSLSTGGNEKLFF.

This clonotype was observed a few times. The V gene is TRBV9, the J gene TRBJ2-7, with a tentative D call TRBD2 (6 bases). Germline CDR1 is SGDLS and CDR2 is YYNGEE. V was clipped by 4 bases and J by 3 bases, with 20 bases between them. The CDR3 is 16 residues long. DNA of the CDR3: TGTGCCAGCAGCCTTGAACGTTTTAAGGAGGGCTACGAGCAGTACTTC. This encodes CASSLERFKEGYEQYF.

This clonotype was recorded a few times. V gene TRBV9 combines with J gene TRBJ1-4; tentative D call: TRBD1 (5 bases). Germline V gene lookup returns CDR1 SGDLS and CDR2 YYNGEE. The CDR3 extends over 14 amino acids. Trimming took 3 bases from V and 7 from J, leaving 13 bases between them. CDR3 in amino acids: CASSARQGSEKLFF. For the CDR3, the DNA is TGTGCCAGCAGCGCCCGTCAGGGTAGTGAAAAACTGTTTTTT.

The V and J genes are TRBV6-5 and TRBJ2-5; 7 positions agree with TRBD2. Germline V gives CDR1 MNHEY, CDR2 SVGAGI. This CDR3 contains 14 residues. The junction had 5 bases not matched to a gene; V was cut back by 2 bases and J by 5 bases. The chain's CDR3 is CASSYAGTTETQYF. CDR3 bases: TGTGCCAGCAGTTACGCGGGGACTACGGAGACCCAGTACTTC.

This clonotype was found a few times. The V and J genes are TRBV20-1 and TRBJ2-4; D is unclear. The CDR3 is 13 residues long. V was pared by 2 bases and J by 10 bases, with 15 bases between. Germline lookup yields CDR1 DFQATT and CDR2 SNEGSKA (reference sequence). CDR3: CSARSPIALIQYF. The DNA of the CDR3 is TGCAGTGCTAGATCCCCTATTGCCCTGATTCAGTACTTC.

This clonotype was found a few times. The CDR3: CASSRSGAGSGSDEQFF. CDR3 nucleotide sequence: TGTGCCAGCTCAAGGTCCGGGGCAGGTAGCGGGAGCGATGAGCAGTTCTTC. The chain joins TRBV18 to TRBJ2-1, with 9 bases aligning to TRBD2. CDR3 length: 17 amino acids. V shed 5 bases and J 8 bases; nucleotides not matched to a gene: 16. CDR1 KGHSH and CDR2 LQKENI come from the germline V gene.

This clonotype has only a few counts. The chain employs TRBV27 and TRBJ2-7; D possibly uses TRBD1 or TRBD2 (5 bases each). Germline CDR1 is MNHEY and CDR2 is SMNVEV (reference sequence). The CDR3 sequence is 15 residues long. V lost 1 base and J lost 2, with 12 bases in between. CDR3 region: CASSLLGTSAYEQYF. DNA for the CDR3: TGTGCCAGCAGTTTATTGGGGACCTCAGCCTACGAGCAGTACTTC.

V usage is TRBV10-3 and J usage is TRBJ2-3, with 8 bases matching TRBD2. Germline-derived CDR1 and CDR2 are ENHRY and SYGVKD. The CDR3 spans 15 residues. V dropped 7 bases and J dropped 0; count of bases not matched to a gene: 6. For the CDR3, the DNA is TGTGCCATCAACGGGGGGGGGTTTAGCACAGATACGCAGTATTTT. The encoded protein is CAINGGGFSTDTQYF.

The genes are TRBV5-1 and TRBJ2-1; D remains ambiguous. Trimming pared 0 bases from V and 9 bases from J, leaving 10 bases between. Germline loops: CDR1 SGHRS, CDR2 YFSETQ. CDR3 size: 13 residues. This chain's CDR3 is CASSLGSSIEQFF. CDR3 bases: TGCGCCAGCAGCTTGGGGTCGTCAATTGAGCAGTTCTTC.

This sequence joins TRBV21-1 and TRBJ1-4; TRBD1, the table's D call, was not compared with the DNA. TRBV21-1 is a documented pseudogene. This CDR3 has 15 residues. As DNA, the CDR3 is TGTGCCAGCAGCGTCCGGGTTGGGGGGATTGAAAAACTGTTTTTT. This codes for CASSVRVGGIEKLFF.

This rearrangement joins TRBV27 to TRBJ2-1; D is unclear. This CDR3 is built from 13 residues. V was trimmed by 0 bases and J by 8 bases, leaving 8 bases between them. Germline loops: CDR1 MNHEY, CDR2 SMNVEV (reference sequence). The DNA for the CDR3 is TGTGCCAGCAGTTTATCCGCCTGGGATGAGCAGTTCTTC. This encodes CASSLSAWDEQFF.

This clonotype was seen a single time. This chain joins TRBV29-1 and TRBJ1-2; D gene ambiguous. Germline V gene sequence: CDR1 SQVTM, CDR2 ANQGSEA. The CDR3 totals 15 residues. Between the trimmed V and J ends, which lost 0 bases and 8 bases, there was a span of 19 bases. The CDR3 spells CSVEEPMGYGGGYTF. CDR3 nucleotide sequence: TGCAGCGTTGAAGAACCCATGGGTTACGGCGGCGGCTACACCTTC.

The chain uses TRBV28 and TRBJ2-1, with 12 bases that match TRBD2. Germline-derived CDR1 and CDR2 are MDHEN and SYDVKM. Trimming removed 3 bases from V and 6 bases from J; junction bases left unmatched: 3. This CDR3 comprises 15 residues. DNA for the CDR3: TGTGCCAGCAGTTTTGCTAGCGGGGGGGGCAATGAGCAGTTCTTC. The encoded protein is CASSFASGGGNEQFF.

This chain uses TRBV12-3 or TRBV12-4 with TRBJ2-5; 10 nucleotides line up with TRBD2. The J call may not be correct, given that the DNA end is closer to TRBJ2-7. The CDR3 has 14 amino acids. The CDR3 reads CASSLWTSGLEQYF. For the CDR3, the DNA is TGTGCCAGCAGTTTATGGACTAGCGGCCTCGAGCAGTACTTC.